Included here is one T cell receptor (beta chain) sequence, with context. This record comes from a study of blood T cell repertoires in COVID-19. Overall study: Sites across the United States, Italy and Spain contributed samples from acute and convalescent COVID-19. T cells, B-cell-depleted T cells, or PBMCs supplied cDNA or gDNA.

In the study's own analysis: Amplified reference gene primers provided the basis for estimating nucleated cell counts. Clones were read by immunoSEQ multiplex PCR, and TCRdb kept only the in-frame ones, dropping some. V and J calls and clone size are given by that table; D and trimming were obtained from the DNA. The table has over 40,000 clones, 82% seen once. V shed 2 bases and J shed 5 bases, with 16 bases lying between them. The germline V gene encodes CDR1 SGHNT and CDR2 YYREEE (reference sequence). The CDR3 is made up of 15 amino acids. This sequence was found in a human donor in a cohort sampled during active COVID-19. The sample was peripheral blood. This chain uses TRBV5-4 with TRBJ2-5, with a possible D match to TRBD2 (6 bases). The CDR3 nucleotides are TGTGCCAGCAGCTTAGACGGGACTTCCGTGGAGACCCAGTACTTC. The encoded protein is CASSLDGTSVETQYF. Based on the CDR3 plus reference TRBV5-4 and TRBJ2-5, the full variable domain is ETGVTQSPTHLIKTRGQQVTLRCSSQSGHNTVSWYQQALGQGPQFIFQYYREEENGRGNFPPRFSGLQFPNYSSELNVNALELDDSALYLCASSLDGTSVETQYFGPGTRLLVL.